This T cell receptor beta chain was sequenced for a study of blood T cell repertoires in COVID-19. Under the authors' procedure: Quantification of nucleated cells was approximated via reference gene primer amplification. The protocol was immunoSEQ multiplex PCR, while the TCRdb copy is restricted to in-frame clones and leaves out a portion. V and J calls and clone size are copied from that table; D and trimming were computed from the DNA. The sample lists about 100,000 clones, roughly 84% occurring once. The CDR3 has 13 residues. From germline, CDR1 is MNHNS and CDR2 SASEGT. V shed 2 bases and J shed 0 bases, with 4 bases lying between them.

The chain employs TRBV6-1 and TRBJ1-1; no firm D call. The origin of this receptor is a human donor in a cohort sampled during active COVID-19. The specimen was peripheral blood. The CDR3 nucleotides read TGTGCCAGCAGTGAATTTATGAACACTGAAGCTTTCTTT. This sequence encodes CASSEFMNTEAFF.